Listed below are T cell receptor beta chains from one sample, sequenced in a study of cytomegalovirus exposure and HLA in healthy donors. Generated by immunoSEQ multiplex PCR, the TCRdb table keeps only in-frame clones and is missing some. The sample lists 160,000 or so clones; approximately 78% were seen once. The sequenced sample consisted of PBMCs. The receptors come from a human donor in good health. CDR3s include the opening cysteine and the closing phenylalanine or tryptophan. The D gene is left open where the match is weak. Clone size is shown for a subset of rows, as once, few, many or a class of expanded clone.

len	d_gene	v_gene	j_gene	abundance	CDR3nt	CDR3aa
14	TRBD1	TRBV2	TRBJ1-5	few	TGTGCCAGCAACCAGGACAGGGGGAATCAGCCCCAGCATTTT	CASNQDRGNQPQHF
16	-	TRBV7-3	TRBJ1-4	-	TGTGCCAGCAGCCAGGGCCCCGTAACAACTAATGAAAAACTGTTTTTT	CASSQGPVTTNEKLFF
16	TRBD2	TRBV5-4	TRBJ2-5	-	TGTGCCAGCAGCGAGAAGCGGGGGGGCCCTAGGGAGACCCAGTACTTC	CASSEKRGGPRETQYF
13	-	TRBV28	TRBJ2-3	-	TGTGCCAGCAGTTTCCAGGGGCCAGATACGCAGTATTTT	CASSFQGPDTQYF
14	TRBD1	TRBV28	TRBJ1-2	-	TGTGCCAGCAGTACCAGGACAGGGGGCTATGGCTACACCTTC	CASSTRTGGYGYTF
15	TRBD1	TRBV6-5	TRBJ2-3	-	TGTGCCAGCAGGAGAACAGGGGTTCGGACAGATACGCAGTATTTT	CASRRTGVRTDTQYF
15	TRBD2	TRBV27	TRBJ2-5	-	TGTGCCAGCAGGCCGGGACTAGCGACCCAAGAGACCCAGTACTTC	CASRPGLATQETQYF
15	-	TRBV18	TRBJ2-3	-	TGTGCCAGCTCACCAGGCGGATATTTCACAGATACGCAGTATTTT	CASSPGGYFTDTQYF
13	-	TRBV29-1	TRBJ2-7	-	TGCAGCGTTGAAACGAGGGGGACCTACGAGCAGTACTTC	CSVETRGTYEQYF
15	-	TRBV10-1	TRBJ2-6	-	TGCGCCAGCTCGGACTCCTTATCTGGGGCCAACGTCCTGACTTTC	CASSDSLSGANVLTF
14	-	TRBV25-1	TRBJ1-2	-	TGTGCCAGCAGTGAACTTCAGGGGTACTATGGCTACACCTTC	CASSELQGYYGYTF
14	-	TRBV7-9	TRBJ2-3	-	TGTGCCAGCAGCTTAGCCGTGTTGACAGATACGCAGTATTTT	CASSLAVLTDTQYF
16	-	TRBV6-4	TRBJ1-2	-	TGTGCCAGCAGTTCAAACGGGGGTGTATCTTTCTATGGCTACACCTTC	CASSSNGGVSFYGYTF
15	TRBD2	TRBV7-3	TRBJ2-7	-	TGTGCCAGCAGCTTGCTAGCGGGGGTTTCCTACGAGCAGTACTTC	CASSLLAGVSYEQYF
16	TRBD2	TRBV18	TRBJ2-7	-	TGTGCCAGCTCATCCGGGACTAGCGGGAGCTCCTACGAGCAGTACTTC	CASSSGTSGSSYEQYF
15	-	TRBV19	TRBJ1-5	-	TGTGCCAGTAGTATTTCTCGAGGGGAGGGTCAGCCCCAGCATTTT	CASSISRGEGQPQHF
13	-	TRBV7-8	TRBJ2-4	-	TGTGCCTCCAGCGATCTAGCCAAAAACATTCAGTACTTC	CASSDLAKNIQYF
13	TRBD1	TRBV7-9	TRBJ1-2	-	TGTGCCAGCAGCTCCGACAGGGGGGTTGGCTACACCTTC	CASSSDRGVGYTF
15	-	TRBV5-1	TRBJ2-5	few	TGCGCCAGCAGGGGGGGACCGTCAGTTCAAGAGACCCAGTACTTC	CASRGGPSVQETQYF
13	-	TRBV7-2	TRBJ2-1	-	TGTGCCAGCAGCTTAGTGGAGGGCAATGAGCAGTTCTTC	CASSLVEGNEQFF
14	-	TRBV9	TRBJ2-3	once	TGTGCCAGCAGCGTAGGGGCAGATCCAGATACGCAGTATTTT	CASSVGADPDTQYF
15	-	TRBV29-1	TRBJ2-4	-	TGCAGCGTTGGGTGGTACTTAATAGCCAAAAACATTCAGTACTTC	CSVGWYLIAKNIQYF
15	-	TRBV5-4	TRBJ2-2	-	TGTGCCAGCAGCCCAAGGACTCCCCGAGGCGGGGAGCTGTTTTTT	CASSPRTPRGGELFF
11	-	TRBV6-5	TRBJ1-1	-	TGTGCCAGCAGGGGAGGGACTGAAGCTTTCTTT	CASRGGTEAFF
14	-	TRBV11-3	TRBJ1-1	-	TGTGCCAGCAGCTTTGCGGGGGAGAACACTGAAGCTTTCTTT	CASSFAGENTEAFF
16	TRBD1	TRBV6-5	TRBJ1-2	-	TGTGCCAGCAGTTACATTGGCCTTGACAGGGGATATGGCTACACCTTC	CASSYIGLDRGYGYTF
16	-	TRBV27	TRBJ1-4	few	TGTGCCAGCAGTCCCCCAAGAGCAGGGGCCTATGAAAAACTGTTTTTT	CASSPPRAGAYEKLFF
14	TRBD1	TRBV5-1	TRBJ1-1	-	TGCGCCAGCAGCTTGCCTACAGGGGGCACTGAAGCTTTCTTT	CASSLPTGGTEAFF